This T cell receptor (beta chain) was sequenced for a study of beta chain features in type 1 diabetes. Study-level results: Patients showed naive, central memory and Treg TCRB repertoires that appeared more similar than those of healthy donors. VDJ junctions sequenced from type 1 diabetes patients showed fewer insertions and more deletions. A cDNA-based sequencing approach could over-represent cells with high TCR expression.

Sorting based on CD45RO/CCR7/CD25/CD127/CD95/CD27 separated CD4+ naive, central memory, regulatory and stem cell-like memory cells. TCRB transcripts that were expressed got sequenced, as all of the isolated RNA had been reverse transcribed. The method was immunoSEQ multiplex PCR; TCRdb's version includes in-frame clones alone and lacks a portion of them. The sample has 130,000 to 150,000 clones, about 51% seen once. Concerning this clone itself: The target antigen is unknown.

The CDR3 extends over 17 amino acids. The germline V gene encodes CDR1 SGHVS and CDR2 FQNEAQ. The trim removed 1 base at V and 5 bases at J, leaving 9 bases unmatched. This sequence originates from a man aged 18 to 35 in good health. The chain links TRBV7-8 to TRBJ2-1, with 9 bases lining up with TRBD2. Sequencing used Tregs from blood. The DNA of the CDR3 is TGTGCCAGCAGCTTAGTGGGGAGGCTAGCGGGAAACAATGAGCAGTTCTTC. It codes for CASSLVGRLAGNNEQFF.